Detailed here is one T cell receptor beta chain. Antigen: not known. The record originates from a study of cytomegalovirus exposure and HLA in healthy donors. Whole-study results and caveats: In an earlier analysis, productive rearrangement rates for most beta V segments clustered near 87% or 30%. Among the CMV-associated chains, three were confirmed in vitro as specific for CMV antigens.

J lost 10 bases, V lost 6 bases, and 10 bases had no gene match. CDR3 length: 15 amino acids. Germline-derived CDR1 and CDR2 are SNHLY and FYNNEI. Both 60 Vbeta primers and 13 Jbeta primers went into the PCR. The repertoire was sequenced with immunoSEQ multiplex PCR; TCRdb's copy has only in-frame clones and lacks some. Here the sample spans over 150,000 clones, roughly 80% being singletons. Input material: PBMCs. This sequence joins TRBV2 and TRBJ2-1; 12 positions agree with TRBD2. This TCR derives from a human donor in good health. CDR3 in amino acids: CASRFLAGGRGEQFF. Here the CDR3 DNA reads TGTGCCAGCAGGTTCCTAGCGGGGGGGCGCGGGGAGCAGTTCTTC.